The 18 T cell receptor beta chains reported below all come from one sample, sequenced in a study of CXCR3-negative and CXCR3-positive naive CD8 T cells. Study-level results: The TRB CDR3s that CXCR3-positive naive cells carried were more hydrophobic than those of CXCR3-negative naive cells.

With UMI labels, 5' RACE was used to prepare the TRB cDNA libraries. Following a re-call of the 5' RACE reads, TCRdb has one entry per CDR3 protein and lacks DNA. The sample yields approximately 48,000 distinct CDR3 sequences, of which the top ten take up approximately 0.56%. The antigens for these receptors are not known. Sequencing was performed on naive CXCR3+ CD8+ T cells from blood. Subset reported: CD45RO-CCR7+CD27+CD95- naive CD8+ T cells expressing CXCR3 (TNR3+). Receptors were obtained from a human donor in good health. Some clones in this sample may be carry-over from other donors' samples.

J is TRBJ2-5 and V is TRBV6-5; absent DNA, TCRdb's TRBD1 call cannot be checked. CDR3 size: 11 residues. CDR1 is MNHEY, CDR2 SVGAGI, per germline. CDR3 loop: CATGQTETQYF.

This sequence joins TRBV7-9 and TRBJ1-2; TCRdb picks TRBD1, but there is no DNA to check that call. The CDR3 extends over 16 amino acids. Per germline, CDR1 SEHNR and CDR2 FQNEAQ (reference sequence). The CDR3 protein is CASSSLERDRHYGYTF.

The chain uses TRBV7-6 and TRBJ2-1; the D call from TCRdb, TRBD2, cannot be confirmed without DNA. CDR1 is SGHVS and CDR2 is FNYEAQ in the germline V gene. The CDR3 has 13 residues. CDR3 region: CASSLMGRDEQFF.

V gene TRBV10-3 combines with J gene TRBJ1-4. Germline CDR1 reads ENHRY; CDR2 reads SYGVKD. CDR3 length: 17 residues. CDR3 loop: CAISERVSATGREKLFF.

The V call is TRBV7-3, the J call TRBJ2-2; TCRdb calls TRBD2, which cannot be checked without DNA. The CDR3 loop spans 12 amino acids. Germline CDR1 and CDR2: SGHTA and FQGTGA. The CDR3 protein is CASSFAGGELFF.

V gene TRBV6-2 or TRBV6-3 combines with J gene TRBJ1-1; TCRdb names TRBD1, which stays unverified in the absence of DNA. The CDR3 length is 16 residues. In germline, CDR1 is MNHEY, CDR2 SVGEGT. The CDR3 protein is CASSTTRTEMNTEAFF.

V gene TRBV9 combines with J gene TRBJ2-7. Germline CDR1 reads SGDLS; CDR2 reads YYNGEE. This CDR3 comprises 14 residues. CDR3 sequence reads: CASSVATGGYEQYF.

CDR3 amino acids: CASSLTSGGTYEQYF. This chain uses TRBV4-1 with TRBJ2-7; there is no DNA to check the TCRdb D call of TRBD2. Germline V gives CDR1 MGHRA, CDR2 YSYEKL. This CDR3 has 15 amino acids.

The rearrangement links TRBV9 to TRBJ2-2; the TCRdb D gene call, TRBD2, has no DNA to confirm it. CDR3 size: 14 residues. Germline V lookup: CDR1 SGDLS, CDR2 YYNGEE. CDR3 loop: CASTAGDPTGELFF.

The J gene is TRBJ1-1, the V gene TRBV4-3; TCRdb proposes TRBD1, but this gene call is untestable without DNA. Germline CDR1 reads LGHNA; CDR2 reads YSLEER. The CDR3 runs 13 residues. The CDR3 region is CASSQSRGTEAFF.

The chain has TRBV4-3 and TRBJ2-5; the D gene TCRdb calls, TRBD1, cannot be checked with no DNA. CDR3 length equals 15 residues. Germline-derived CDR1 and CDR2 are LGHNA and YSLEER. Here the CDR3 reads CASSQDRAPQETQYF.

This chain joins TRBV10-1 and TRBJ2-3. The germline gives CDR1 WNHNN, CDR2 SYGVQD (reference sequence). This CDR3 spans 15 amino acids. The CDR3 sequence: CASSIGVISTDTQYF.

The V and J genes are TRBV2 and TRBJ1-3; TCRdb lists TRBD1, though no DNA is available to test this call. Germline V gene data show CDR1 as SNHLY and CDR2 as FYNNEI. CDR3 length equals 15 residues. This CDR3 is CASSLTQGRENTIYF.

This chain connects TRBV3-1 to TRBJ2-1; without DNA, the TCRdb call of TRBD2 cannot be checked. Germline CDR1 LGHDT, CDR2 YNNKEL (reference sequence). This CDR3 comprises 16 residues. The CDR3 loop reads CASSLELAGGSNEQFF.

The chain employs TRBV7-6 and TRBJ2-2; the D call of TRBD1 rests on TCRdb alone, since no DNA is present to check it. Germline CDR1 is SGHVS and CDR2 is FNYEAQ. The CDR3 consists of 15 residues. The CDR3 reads CASSRWTEGTGELFF.

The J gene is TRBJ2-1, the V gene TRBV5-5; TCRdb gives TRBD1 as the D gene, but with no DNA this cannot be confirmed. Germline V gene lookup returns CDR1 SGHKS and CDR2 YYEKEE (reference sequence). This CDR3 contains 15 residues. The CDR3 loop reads CASSSGAGAYNEQFF. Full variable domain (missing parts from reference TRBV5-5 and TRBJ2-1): DAGVTQSPTHLIKTRGQQVTLRCSPISGHKSVSWYQQVLGQGPQFIFQYYEKEERGRGNFPDRFSARQFPNYSSELNVNALLLGDSALYLCASSSGAGAYNEQFFGPGTRLTVL.

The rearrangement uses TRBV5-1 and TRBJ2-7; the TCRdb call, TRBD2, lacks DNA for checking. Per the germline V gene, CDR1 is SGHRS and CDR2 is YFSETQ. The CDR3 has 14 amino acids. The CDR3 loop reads CASSSGTSGYEQYF.

The CDR3 sequence is CSAPSGGPDNEQFF. V is TRBV20-1 and J is TRBJ2-1; with no DNA, the TCRdb D assignment of TRBD2 cannot be verified. Germline values: CDR1 DFQATT, CDR2 SNEGSKA (reference sequence). This CDR3 region has 14 residues.